The rows below give T cell receptor beta chains drawn from one sample of a study of blood T cell repertoires in COVID-19. TCRdb's table, derived via immunoSEQ multiplex PCR, lists solely in-frame clones and lacks some. This table has roughly 400,000 clones, approximately 90% appearing once. The sample was PBMCs or T cells enriched from blood (not recorded which). Receptors originate from a woman aged 40 to 50 who had been exposed to COVID-19. The CDR3 runs from the conserved cysteine through the conserved F or W. The D gene is left open where the match is weak. Rows give clone size only sometimes, using once, few, many, or a class for an expanded clone.

V gene	J gene	D gene	clone size	CDR3 protein	CDR3 DNA
TRBV5-5	TRBJ2-1	NA	NA	CASSLLLTGAYNEQFF	TGTGCCAGCAGCTTGCTTCTAACCGGGGCCTACAATGAGCAGTTCTTC
TRBV4-3	TRBJ2-7	TRBD1	NA	CASSRRDSALYEQYF	TGCGCCAGCAGCCGTAGGGACAGCGCACTCTACGAGCAGTACTTC
TRBV5-1	TRBJ2-7	TRBD2	NA	CASGTRLSGRTPQYF	TGCGCCAGCGGAACCCGACTAAGCGGGAGGACCCCGCAGTACTTC
TRBV3-1/TRBV3-2	TRBJ2-5	TRBD2	NA	CASSQDTSGGPETQYF	TGTGCCAGCAGCCAAGATACTAGCGGGGGGCCAGAGACCCAGTACTTC
TRBV6-1	TRBJ1-5	NA	NA	CASSVQGTRSSNQPQHF	TGTGCCAGCAGTGTACAGGGTACGAGGAGTAGCAATCAGCCCCAGCATTTT
TRBV6-1	TRBJ1-1	NA	NA	CASSEHRGANTEAFF	TGTGCCAGCAGTGAACATAGGGGTGCGAACACTGAAGCTTTCTTT
TRBV19	TRBJ2-7	TRBD1	NA	CASSITGTGGYEQYF	TGTGCCAGTAGTATCACCGGGACAGGGGGCTACGAGCAGTACTTC
TRBV18	TRBJ1-2	NA	NA	CASYGQPGDGYTF	TGTGCCAGCTACGGACAACCCGGAGATGGCTACACCTTC
TRBV7-9	TRBJ2-1	TRBD1	NA	CASSIRGNEQFF	TGTGCCAGCAGCATCAGGGGGAATGAGCAGTTCTTC
TRBV6-5	TRBJ1-5	TRBD1	NA	CASSYGTGNTDQPQHF	TGTGCCAGCAGTTACGGGACAGGGAATACGGATCAGCCCCAGCATTTT
TRBV6-2/TRBV6-3	TRBJ2-1	TRBD2	NA	CASSYSGTRAANEQFF	TGTGCCAGCAGTTACTCGGGGACTAGGGCCGCCAATGAGCAGTTCTTC
TRBV7-3	TRBJ1-2	TRBD1	NA	CASSTRTGIHVNYGYTF	TGTGCCAGCAGCACGAGGACAGGGATCCACGTTAACTATGGCTACACCTTC
TRBV14	TRBJ1-1	NA	NA	CASSGQLHKNTEAFF	TGTGCCAGCAGCGGGCAGCTACACAAGAACACTGAAGCTTTCTTT
TRBV24-1	TRBJ1-2	NA	NA	CATSDPGTSNYGYTF	TGTGCCACCAGTGATCCCGGGACAAGTAACTATGGCTACACCTTC
TRBV10-1	TRBJ2-3	NA	few	CATSRTTDTQYF	TGCGCCACTTCCCGGACAACAGATACGCAGTATTTT
TRBV5-4	TRBJ1-2	TRBD1	NA	CASRTGQGAGYGYTF	TGTGCCAGCCGAACGGGACAGGGGGCTGGGTATGGCTACACCTTC